This T cell receptor (beta chain) was identified in a study of blood T cell repertoires in COVID-19. On the study more broadly: Samples representing acute and convalescent COVID-19 were sourced from the United States, Italy and Spain. The cDNA or gDNA used as material had been derived from T cells, B-cell-depleted T cells, or PBMCs.

The CDR3 is made up of 15 amino acids. Germline V gives CDR1 LGHDT, CDR2 YNNKEL (reference sequence). V lost 1 base and J lost 0, with 9 bases in between. Generated by immunoSEQ multiplex PCR, the TCRdb table keeps only in-frame clones and is missing some. The data show around 100,000 clones, 80% seen once. The source of this sequence is a woman in her seventies with acute or convalescent COVID-19. V and J are TRBV3-1 (or the pseudogene TRBV3-2) and TRBJ1-1; D is uncertain. The sample taken for sequencing was peripheral blood. CDR3 residues: CASSQGAGVNTEAFF. For the CDR3, the DNA is TGTGCCAGCAGCCAAGGGGCCGGGGTGAACACTGAAGCTTTCTTT.